The 23 T cell receptor beta chains in this list originate from one sample, sequenced in a study of blood T cell repertoires in COVID-19. Sequenced by immunoSEQ multiplex PCR; TCRdb stores in-frame clones only, minus some. The sample carries approximately 260,000 clones, approximately 87% recorded once. The sample comprised peripheral blood. All receptors come from a man aged 55 to 70 who had recovered from COVID-19.

This clone was counted a single time. Other DNA sequences of this sample code for an identical CDR3. The chain couples TRBV7-3 to TRBJ1-1; D is unclear. There are 13 residues in the CDR3. Germline loops: CDR1 SGHTA, CDR2 FQGTGA. V was shortened by 3 bases and J by 1 base, with 6 bases between the two germline ends. As DNA, the CDR3 is TGTGCCAGCAGCTTGGAGGGGAACACTGAAGCTTTCTTT. It encodes CASSLEGNTEAFF.

V and J are TRBV27 and TRBJ2-7; tentatively, D is TRBD2 (6 bases). The ends were cut back, 2 bases at V and 4 bases at J, with 12 bases in the middle. Germline loops: CDR1 MNHEY, CDR2 SMNVEV (reference sequence). The CDR3 runs 14 residues. The CDR3 reads CASSLVRGVYEQYF. CDR3 coding DNA: TGTGCCAGCAGTTTAGTTCGCGGGGTATACGAGCAGTACTTC.

The chain carries TRBV3-1 (or the pseudogene TRBV3-2) and TRBJ2-6; D is uncertain. V dropped 4 bases and J dropped 0 bases, with 10 bases sitting between them. CDR1 and CDR2 (germline): LGHDT, YNNKEL (reference sequence). The CDR3 covers 16 residues. The CDR3 loop is CASSPTHSSGANVLTF. The CDR3 nucleotides are TGTGCCAGCAGCCCGACGCACAGCTCTGGGGCCAACGTCCTGACTTTC.

The chain uses TRBV5-1 and TRBJ1-6; 7 bases fit TRBD1. The CDR3 has 15 residues. J gave up 9 bases and V 3 bases, and 9 bases lay outside the gene matches. Germline assignment: CDR1 SGHRS and CDR2 YFSETQ. The CDR3: CASSWGDRPVSPLHF. CDR3 nucleotide sequence: TGCGCCAGCAGCTGGGGGGACAGACCCGTTTCACCCCTCCACTTT. Using reference TRBV5-1 and TRBJ1-6 for the parts outside the CDR3, the full variable domain is KAGVTQTPRYLIKTRGQQVTLSCSPISGHRSVSWYQQTPGQGLQFLFEYFSETQRNKGNFPGRFSGRQFSNSRSEMNVSTLELGDSALYLCASSWGDRPVSPLHFGNGTRLTVT.

The rearrangement uses TRBV6-5 and TRBJ1-2; 10 bases agree with TRBD1. CDR1 is MNHEY, CDR2 SVGAGI, per germline. The CDR3 is 15 amino acids. With 6 bases clipped from V and 6 bases from J, the junction kept 10 bases outside the gene matches. The CDR3: CASSAAGQGWNGYTF. DNA for the CDR3: TGTGCCAGCAGCGCCGCGGGACAGGGGTGGAATGGCTACACCTTC.

V gene TRBV6-5 combines with J gene TRBJ1-2; TRBD1 agrees at 10 bases. The germline V gene has CDR1 MNHEY and CDR2 SVGAGI. The CDR3 consists of 14 residues. Germline trimming cut 2 bases from V and 4 bases from J; bases unmatched to any gene: 1. This CDR3 reads CASSYRTGGYGYTF. The CDR3 nucleotides read TGTGCCAGCAGTTACAGGACAGGGGGCTATGGCTACACCTTC.

The chain couples TRBV2 to TRBJ1-4; D gene uncertain. The V gene lost 6 bases and the J gene lost 4 bases, with 12 bases spanning the gap. The CDR3 totals 14 residues. Germline V CDR1 and CDR2: SNHLY, FYNNEI. This CDR3 is CASSTGLGNEKLFF. As DNA, the CDR3 is TGTGCCAGCAGCACTGGACTTGGTAATGAAAAACTGTTTTTT.

The chain carries TRBV14 and TRBJ1-1; D unclear. This CDR3 has 14 amino acids. Trimming took off 4 bases at V and 2 bases at J, with 11 bases between the two ends. Germline CDR1 is SGHDN and CDR2 is FVKESK. CDR3 coding DNA: TGTGCCAGCAGCCCCCGGAGGAAAAACACTGAAGCTTTCTTT. It specifies CASSPRRKNTEAFF. The full variable domain, with the rest looked up from reference TRBV14 and TRBJ1-1, is EAGVTQFPSHSVIEKGQTVTLRCDPISGHDNLYWYRRVMGKEIKFLLHFVKESKQDESGMPNNRFLAERTGGTYSTLKVQPAELEDSGVYFCASSPRRKNTEAFFGQGTRLTVV.

This clone was counted once. This chain uses TRBV7-9 with TRBJ2-3; D is unclear. The CDR3 runs 15 residues. Per the germline V gene, CDR1 is SEHNR and CDR2 is FQNEAQ (reference sequence). Trimming took 0 bases from V and 7 from J, leaving 14 bases between them. The CDR3 bases are TGTGCCAGCAGCTTAGCGGGCAGTATCGAGAATACGCAGTATTTT. This codes for CASSLAGSIENTQYF. Based on the CDR3 plus reference TRBV7-9 and TRBJ2-3, the full variable domain is DTGVSQNPRHKITKRGQNVTFRCDPISEHNRLYWYRQTLGQGPEFLTYFQNEAQLEKSRLLSDRFSAERPKGSFSTLEIQRTEQGDSAMYLCASSLAGSIENTQYFGPGTRLTVL.

The chain joins TRBV11-2 to TRBJ2-2; D might be TRBD1 (6 bases). The CDR3 has 15 residues. V gave up 5 bases and J gave up 2 bases, with 12 bases separating them. Looked up from germline, CDR1 is SGHAT and CDR2 is FQNNGV. The CDR3 protein is CASSRPGQNTGELFF. The CDR3 bases are TGTGCCAGCAGCCGGCCGGGACAAAACACCGGGGAGCTGTTTTTT.

The chain is built from TRBV12-3 or TRBV12-4 and TRBJ1-2; D is ambiguous. The CDR3 extends over 13 amino acids. V lost 1 base and J 6 bases, leaving 9 bases between the germline ends. The CDR3 bases are TGTGCCAGCAGTTTAGTGGAGGTGAATGGCTACACCTTC. Translating gives CASSLVEVNGYTF.

This clone has only a few counts. V is TRBV2 and J is TRBJ2-3; the match to TRBD1 covers 11 bases. This CDR3 contains 16 residues. Germline-derived CDR1 and CDR2 are SNHLY and FYNNEI. Trimming cost V 4 bases and J 4 bases; bases outside gene matches: 7. Written as DNA, the CDR3 is TGTGCCAGCAGTGGCTCGGACAGGGGGCTCGCAGATACGCAGTATTTT. It encodes CASSGSDRGLADTQYF.

This chain uses TRBV18 with TRBJ1-1; unclear D gene. V lost 4 bases and J 1 base, leaving 4 bases between the germline ends. The V gene's germline CDR1 is KGHSH and CDR2 LQKENI. This CDR3 has 12 amino acids. CDR3 coding DNA: TGTGCCAGCTCACTCCAGAACACTGAAGCTTTCTTT. It yields the protein CASSLQNTEAFF.

The V call is TRBV2, the J call TRBJ2-7; D unclear. V lost 4 bases, J lost 6 bases, and 10 bases lay in between. The CDR3 is 12 amino acids. Germline values: CDR1 SNHLY, CDR2 FYNNEI. The CDR3 DNA reads TGTGCCAGCAGTGTTAGTGGTTTCGAGCAGTACTTC. Amino acid sequence: CASSVSGFEQYF.

The CDR3 spells CASSVWRGSSYEQYF. The CDR3, as DNA: TGTGCCAGCAGCGTGTGGCGGGGGAGCTCCTACGAGCAGTACTTC. The rearrangement links TRBV9 to TRBJ2-7; the match to TRBD2 covers 7 bases. The J segment lost 0 bases and the V segment lost 2 bases, leaving 5 bases of the junction unmatched. The CDR3 sequence is 15 residues long. CDR1 is SGDLS and CDR2 is YYNGEE in the germline V gene.

The J gene is TRBJ2-3, the V gene TRBV6-6; 8 bases map to TRBD2. This CDR3 region has 14 residues. CDR1 MNHNY and CDR2 SVGAGI come from the germline V gene (reference sequence). The ends lost 8 bases at V and 6 bases at J; junction bases unmatched: 10. The CDR3 DNA reads as TGTGCCAGCGCGACCGGGGGGGGGTCTGATACGCAGTATTTT. Protein product: CASATGGGSDTQYF.

The chain joins TRBV18 to TRBJ1-1; no firm D call. V gave up 3 bases and J gave up 1 base, with 9 bases separating them. There are 14 residues in the CDR3. In germline, CDR1 is KGHSH, CDR2 LQKENI. The CDR3 nucleotides read TGTGCCAGCTCACCTCGTTCCTCGAACACTGAAGCTTTCTTT. This translates into CASSPRSSNTEAFF.

The chain employs TRBV6-9 and TRBJ2-7; 8 positions match TRBD2. Per the germline V gene, CDR1 is MNHGY and CDR2 is SVAAGI. This CDR3 has 14 residues. V dropped 4 bases and J dropped 2; count of bases not matched to a gene: 4. CDR3 protein: CASSSTSGTYEQYF. The CDR3 nucleotides are TGTGCCAGCAGTTCTACTAGCGGAACCTACGAGCAGTACTTC.

In its sample, this clone was seen once. The chain is built from TRBV4-1 and TRBJ1-1, with D tentatively TRBD1 (6 bases). Trimming took 6 bases from V and 3 from J, leaving 17 bases between them. Germline loops: CDR1 MGHRA, CDR2 YSYEKL. This CDR3 contains 15 residues. The CDR3 is CASREIQGWDTEAFF. The CDR3 nucleotides read TGCGCCAGCAGAGAAATCCAGGGGTGGGACACTGAAGCTTTCTTT.

This chain links TRBV7-9 with TRBJ2-1; tentatively, D is TRBD1 (6 bases). Trimming removed 1 base at V and 6 bases at J, with 10 bases between. Germline V gene data show CDR1 as SEHNR and CDR2 as FQNEAQ (reference sequence). The CDR3 has 14 amino acids. In DNA form, the CDR3 reads TGTGCCAGCAGCTTAGATGGCAGGGGCAATGAGCAGTTCTTC. Translating gives CASSLDGRGNEQFF.

The genes are TRBV7-9 and TRBJ1-4; D might be TRBD1 (6 bases). The CDR3 runs to 17 residues. In germline, CDR1 is SEHNR, CDR2 FQNEAQ (reference sequence). The ends were cut back, 0 bases at V and 4 bases at J, with 15 bases in the middle. The CDR3 protein is CASSLAATRGNNEKLFF. The CDR3 DNA reads TGTGCCAGCAGCTTAGCTGCTACCAGGGGAAATAATGAAAAACTGTTTTTT.

V is TRBV6-2 or TRBV6-3 and J is TRBJ1-2, with 7 bases matching TRBD1. Trimming took 1 base from V and 14 from J; bases not matched to a gene: 22. This CDR3 is 17 amino acids long. The germline V gene has CDR1 MNHEY and CDR2 SVGEGT. CDR3 DNA sequence: TGTGCCAGCAGTTACTGGCGGACAGGTCAACCCTCGGCTGCATATACCTTC. Amino acid sequence: CASSYWRTGQPSAAYTF.

The chain joins TRBV11-2 to TRBJ2-5, with 10 positions matching TRBD2. V was pared by 0 bases and J by 6 bases, with 7 bases of the junction left unmatched. The CDR3 runs 16 residues. Germline V gene lookup returns CDR1 SGHAT and CDR2 FQNNGV. CDR3 residues: CASSLDLAGGQQTQYF. CDR3 nucleotides: TGTGCCAGCAGCTTAGATTTAGCGGGAGGTCAACAGACCCAGTACTTC.